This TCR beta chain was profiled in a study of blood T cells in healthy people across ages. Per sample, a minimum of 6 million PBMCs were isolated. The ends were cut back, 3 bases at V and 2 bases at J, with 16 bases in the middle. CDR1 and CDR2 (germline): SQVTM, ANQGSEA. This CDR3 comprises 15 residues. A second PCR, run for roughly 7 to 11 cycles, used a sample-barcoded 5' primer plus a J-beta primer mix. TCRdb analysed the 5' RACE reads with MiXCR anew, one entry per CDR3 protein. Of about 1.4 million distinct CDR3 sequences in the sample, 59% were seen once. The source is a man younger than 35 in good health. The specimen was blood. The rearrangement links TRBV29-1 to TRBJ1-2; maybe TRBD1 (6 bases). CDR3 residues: CSVDVWTAENYGYTF. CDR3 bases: TGCAGCGTTGATGTGTGGACAGCCGAAAACTATGGCTACACCTTC.